This T cell receptor beta chain originates from a study of blood T cell repertoires in COVID-19. Study details: Samples came from the United States, Italy and Spain, spanning acute and convalescent COVID-19. T cells, B-cell-depleted T cells, or PBMCs supplied cDNA or gDNA.

The CDR3 has 19 amino acids. The V gene end was trimmed by 2 bases and the J gene end by 0 bases; junction bases not matched to a gene: 12. CDR1 GTSNPN and CDR2 SVGIG come from the germline V gene (reference sequence). Original handling: Amplification of reference gene primers was used by the study to estimate nucleated cell counts. Generated by immunoSEQ multiplex PCR, the TCRdb table keeps only in-frame clones and is missing some. The DNA was the basis for D and trimming; V, J and clone size are from that table. The sample yields some 120,000 clones, 80% seen once. V and J are TRBV30 and TRBJ2-1; TRBD2 aligns across 11 bases. This TCR came from a man aged 65-85 years with acute or convalescent COVID-19. The sample comprised peripheral blood. The CDR3 protein is CAWSLWLAGGRSSYNEQFF. CDR3 in DNA: TGTGCCTGGAGTTTATGGCTAGCGGGGGGACGAAGCTCCTACAATGAGCAGTTCTTC.